This T cell receptor beta chain was captured in a study of follicular helper T cells after annual influenza vaccination. Points from the study as a whole: Recurrent ICOS+CD38+ cTfh clonotypes included tetramer and AIM influenza-specific ones.

The table came from immunoSEQ multiplex PCR; TCRdb's copy has only in-frame clones and leaves some out. The sample records a few thousand clones, roughly 83% being singletons. Time point specified: 2015-2016 season, pre-vaccination. Adults were given seasonal inactivated influenza vaccine, and blood CD4 subsets were sorted before and after vaccination. Trimming pared 5 bases from V and 0 bases from J, leaving 8 bases between. Germline V gene sequence: CDR1 MNHNY, CDR2 SVGAGI (reference sequence). This CDR3 region has 14 residues. Note on this clone: Its specificity is unknown.

The chain joins TRBV6-6 to TRBJ1-5; D remains unclear. The specimen comprised CXCR5+ CD38- circulating T follicular helper cells from blood, sampled on the day of influenza vaccination. Subset specified: circulating Tfh, non-naive CD4+CXCR5+PD-1+ (ICOS+CD38+ or ICOS-CD38-). The source of this sequence is an adult who received the influenza vaccine. The CDR3 bases are TGTGCCAGCAGTAAGGAACTTAGCAATCAGCCCCAGCATTTT. It yields the protein CASSKELSNQPQHF.